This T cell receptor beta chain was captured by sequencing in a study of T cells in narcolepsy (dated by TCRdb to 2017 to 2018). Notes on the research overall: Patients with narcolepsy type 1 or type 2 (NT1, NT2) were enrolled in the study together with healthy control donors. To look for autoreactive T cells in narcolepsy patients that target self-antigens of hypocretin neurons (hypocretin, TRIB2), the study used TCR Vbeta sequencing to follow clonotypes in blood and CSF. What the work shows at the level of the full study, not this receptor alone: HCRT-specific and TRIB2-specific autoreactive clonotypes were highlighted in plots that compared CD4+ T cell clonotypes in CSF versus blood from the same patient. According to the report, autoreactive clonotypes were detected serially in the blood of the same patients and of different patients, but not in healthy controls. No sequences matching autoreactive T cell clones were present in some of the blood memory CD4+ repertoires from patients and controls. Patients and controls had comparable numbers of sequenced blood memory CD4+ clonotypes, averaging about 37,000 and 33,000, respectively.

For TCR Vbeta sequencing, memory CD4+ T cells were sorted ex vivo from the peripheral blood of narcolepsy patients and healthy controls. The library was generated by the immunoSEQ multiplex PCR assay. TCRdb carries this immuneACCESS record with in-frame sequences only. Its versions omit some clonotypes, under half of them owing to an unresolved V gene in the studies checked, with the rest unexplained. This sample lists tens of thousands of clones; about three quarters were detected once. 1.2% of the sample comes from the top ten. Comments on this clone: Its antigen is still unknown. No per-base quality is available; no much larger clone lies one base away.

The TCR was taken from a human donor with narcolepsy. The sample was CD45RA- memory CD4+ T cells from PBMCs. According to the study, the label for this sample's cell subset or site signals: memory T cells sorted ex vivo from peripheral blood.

The nucleotide sequence reads as follows: TGTGCCAGCAGCTTAGTGCGGGCGGGGAACACAGATACGCAGTATTTT. Translated, it reads CASSLVRAGNTDTQYF. The receptor chain draws on TRBV11-2 and TRBJ2-3; TRBD2 is a weak D gene call, 6 bases matching. The germline V gene supplies CDR1 SGHAT and CDR2 FQNNGV. Reading from cysteine to phenylalanine, the CDR3 counts 16 amino acids. The entry retains the CDR3 DNA only, 48 bases that are in frame from base 1. V and J are truncated by 1 base and 2 bases respectively, leaving an intervening sequence of 13 bases.